Detailed here is one TCR beta chain. Its antigen is not known. Pooled in the analysis were second doses at about 4 or about 12 weeks. The sample belongs to a study of T cell responses to AZD1222 COVID-19 vaccine. Findings of the study overall: Spike was spanned by vaccine-associated CD4 TCRs, with dominance at 160-218 and 743-854.

This table comes from immunoSEQ multiplex PCR, and its TCRdb copy is limited to in-frame clones, with some not included. Of more than 120,000 clones listed, roughly 86% are singletons. Trimming pared 1 base from V and 3 bases from J, leaving 15 bases between. The CDR3 runs to 16 residues. From germline, CDR1 is LNHNV and CDR2 YYDKDF (reference sequence). The sample in question was peripheral blood, obtained 28 days after the second AZD1222 dose. V and J are TRBV15 and TRBJ1-2, with D unresolved. The clonotype comes from an adult who received the AZD1222 COVID-19 vaccine. CDR3 sequence reads: CATSRAHASSDYGYTF. CDR3 nucleotide sequence: TGTGCCACCAGCAGAGCTCACGCCTCCTCGGACTATGGCTACACCTTC.